This T cell receptor beta chain comes out of a study of cytomegalovirus exposure and HLA in healthy donors. Study details: The same platform was used for the 130 or so validation repertoires as for the approximately 730 first-cohort repertoires, as reported in a later analysis. General study points: The study recorded around 160 TCR beta chains that were cytomegalovirus-associated. Usually a TCR sequence was rare, but some public TCRs were found in many donors.

Turning to this clone: The target antigen is unknown.

Libraries were prepared by immunoSEQ multiplex PCR; TCRdb keeps only in-frame clonotypes and omits some of them. The sample includes 57,000 or so clones, 95% to 96% seen only once; the top ten take around 0.9%. The CDR3 sequence is 15 residues long. V was cut by 0 bases and J by 5 bases, with 13 bases left in between. From germline, CDR1 is SGHRS and CDR2 YFSETQ. The sequenced sample consisted of PBMCs. This sequence was found in a man younger than 35 in good health and CMV-seronegative. The chain uses TRBV5-1 and TRBJ2-3; D remains ambiguous. CDR3 residues: CASSLDPNSGDTQYF. The CDR3 region has the DNA TGCGCCAGCAGCTTGGATCCCAACTCGGGAGATACGCAGTATTTT.